Detailed here is one T cell receptor (beta chain). Its matching antigen is unknown. Other nucleotide sequences in the sample specify the same CDR3. These data are taken from a study of shared clonotypes between healthy human individuals. Study in general: Per-donor plates numbered three CD4 naive, three CD4 memory, two CD8 naive and one CD8 memory.

Study-wide results and caveats: What limited the represented genetic and exposure-history diversity was the small number of donors.

Deep-level settings were used for running the assay. TCRdb's copy holds only in-frame clones and misses some; the assay was immunoSEQ multiplex PCR. The sample contains about 2 million clones, over 85% of which appear only once. CD45RO-negative, CCR7-selected cells formed the naive CD8 fraction, which excluded terminally differentiated effector memory CD45RA+ cells. V lost 4 bases and J 3 bases, leaving 11 bases between the germline ends. The CDR3 has 13 amino acids. Germline V gene data show CDR1 as SGHNT and CDR2 as YYREEE (reference sequence). The source material was naive CD8+ T cells sorted from blood. This chain joins TRBV5-4 and TRBJ2-7; a possible D gene is TRBD1 (6 bases). This TCR came from a man between 18 and 35 years old in good health. The CDR3 loop reads CASSPPDSYEQYF. The CDR3 DNA follows: TGTGCCAGCAGCCCGCCGGACAGCTACGAGCAGTACTTC.